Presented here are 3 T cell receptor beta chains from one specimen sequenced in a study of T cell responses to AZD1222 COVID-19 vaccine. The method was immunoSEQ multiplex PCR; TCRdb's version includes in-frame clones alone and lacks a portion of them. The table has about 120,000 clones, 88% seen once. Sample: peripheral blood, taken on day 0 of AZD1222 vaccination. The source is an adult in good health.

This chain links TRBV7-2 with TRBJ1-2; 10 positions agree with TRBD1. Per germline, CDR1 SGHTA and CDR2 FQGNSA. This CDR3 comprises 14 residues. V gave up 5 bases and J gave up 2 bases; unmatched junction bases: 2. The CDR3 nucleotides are TGTGCCAGCAGCCCGGGACAGGGGAACTATGGCTACACCTTC. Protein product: CASSPGQGNYGYTF.

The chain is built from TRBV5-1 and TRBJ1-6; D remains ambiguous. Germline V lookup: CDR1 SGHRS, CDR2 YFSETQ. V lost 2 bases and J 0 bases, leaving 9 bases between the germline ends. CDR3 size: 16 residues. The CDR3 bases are TGCGCCAGCAGCTTTTTCGGGAGCTCCTATAATTCACCCCTCCACTTT. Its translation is CASSFFGSSYNSPLHF. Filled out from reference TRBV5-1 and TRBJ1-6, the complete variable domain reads KAGVTQTPRYLIKTRGQQVTLSCSPISGHRSVSWYQQTPGQGLQFLFEYFSETQRNKGNFPGRFSGRQFSNSRSEMNVSTLELGDSALYLCASSFFGSSYNSPLHFGNGTRLTVT.

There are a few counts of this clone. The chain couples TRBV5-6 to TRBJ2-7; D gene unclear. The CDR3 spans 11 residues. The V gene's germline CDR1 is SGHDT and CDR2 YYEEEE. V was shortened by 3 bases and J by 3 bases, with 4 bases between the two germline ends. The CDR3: CASSSGYEQYF. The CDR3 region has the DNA TGTGCCAGCAGCTCCGGCTACGAGCAGTACTTC.